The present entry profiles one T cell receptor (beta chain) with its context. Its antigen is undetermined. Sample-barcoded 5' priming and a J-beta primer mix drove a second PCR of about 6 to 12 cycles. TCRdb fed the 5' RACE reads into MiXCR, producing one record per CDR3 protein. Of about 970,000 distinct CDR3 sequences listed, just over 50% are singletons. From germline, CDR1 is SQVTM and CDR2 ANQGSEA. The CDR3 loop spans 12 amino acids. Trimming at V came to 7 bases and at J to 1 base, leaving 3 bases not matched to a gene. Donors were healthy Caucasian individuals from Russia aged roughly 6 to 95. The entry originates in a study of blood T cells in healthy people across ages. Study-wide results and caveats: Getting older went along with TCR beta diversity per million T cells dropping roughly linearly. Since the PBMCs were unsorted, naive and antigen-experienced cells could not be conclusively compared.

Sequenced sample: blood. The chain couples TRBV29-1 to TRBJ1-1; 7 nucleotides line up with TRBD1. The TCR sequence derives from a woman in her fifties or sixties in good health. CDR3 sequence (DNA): TGCAGCGGGAGGACAGGGAACACTGAAGCTTTCTTT. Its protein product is CSGRTGNTEAFF.